The following is a TCR beta chain sequence with its context. The data were obtained in a study of blood T cell repertoires in COVID-19. Study-level information: The cDNA or gDNA used as material had been derived from T cells, B-cell-depleted T cells, or PBMCs.

Trimming left V 2 bases short and J 4 bases short, with 11 bases between. Per the germline V gene, CDR1 is SNHLY and CDR2 is FYNNEI. This CDR3 is 14 amino acids long. TCRdb's copy holds only in-frame clones and misses some; the assay was immunoSEQ multiplex PCR. The sample contains about 170,000 clones, less than 90% of which appear only once. This clonotype originated in a woman in her 70s with COVID-19, enrolled during active disease. The specimen was peripheral blood. This chain joins TRBV2 and TRBJ1-1; D uncertain. This CDR3 is CASSERGRATEAFF. The CDR3 DNA follows: TGTGCCAGCAGTGAACGGGGAAGAGCCACTGAAGCTTTCTTT.